The clone carrying this T cell receptor beta chain was found a few times. The antigen remains undetermined. TCRdb independently ran MiXCR on the reads; one entry per CDR3 protein. The sample holds around 500,000 distinct CDR3 sequences; roughly 42% are singletons and the top ten take 40% to 50%. This record belongs to a study of T cell repertoires in cytomegalovirus infection. There are 16 residues in the CDR3. The germline CDR1 and CDR2 sequences are LGHNA and YSLEER. V lost 0 bases and J lost 3, with 14 bases in between. The chain carries TRBV4-3 and TRBJ1-2; possibly TRBD1 for D (6 bases). The input for sequencing was cultured PBMCs, taken from culture after CMV antigen stimulation. The clonotype originates from a human donor in good health (CMV status not recorded). Some clones in this sample may be carry-over from other donors' samples. CDR3 nucleotide sequence: TGCGCCAGCAGCCAAGATTATGGGGGCGGGGACTATGGCTACACCTTC. Translating it yields CASSQDYGGGDYGYTF.